The subject of this entry is one T cell receptor beta chain. Its antigen is not identified. The use of a sample-barcoded 5' primer and a J-beta primer mix characterized a second PCR of roughly 6 to 11 cycles. Researchers report that a template-switch adaptor with 12 random nucleotides tagged each cDNA molecule. TCRdb re-called the 5' RACE reads with MiXCR, one entry per CDR3 protein. In the table there are about 840,000 distinct CDR3 sequences, 25% to 30% of which are singletons. These data come from a study of blood T cells in healthy people across ages. The study's findings and limits: Underestimates were what the diversity estimates from one million T cells were considered to be.

From germline, CDR1 is DFQATT and CDR2 SNEGSKA (reference sequence). V dropped 6 bases and J dropped 0; count of bases not matched to a gene: 16. This CDR3 region has 19 residues. The same sample was also studied in work on T cells of mothers and their children. From that study: Over 8 million TCR beta CDR3 reads were obtained from each mother, and a few million from each child. Researchers report slightly higher, though non-significant, overlap in related mother-child pairs than in unrelated pairs.

The chain links TRBV20-1 to TRBJ2-1; 11 bases line up with TRBD2. The specimen sequenced was blood. The sequence came from a woman between 40 and 55 years old in good health. The CDR3 here is CSAELAGGPWRGSYNEQFF. CDR3 bases: TGCAGTGCCGAATTAGCGGGGGGGCCCTGGAGGGGCTCCTACAATGAGCAGTTCTTC.